The 24 T cell receptor beta chains below were found in one sample sequenced in a study of T cells after yellow fever vaccination. Each CDR3 protein gets one entry after TCRdb re-called the 5' RACE reads with MiXCR. The table records approximately 300,000 distinct CDR3 sequences, 13% of them present only once. The starting material was CD4+ T cells sorted from PBMCs, obtained 45 days after the yellow fever booster vaccination. These receptors were obtained from a man aged 25-45 years who received the YFV17D yellow fever vaccine.

The genes are TRBV7-2 and TRBJ1-3; tentatively, D is TRBD1 (5 bases). From germline, CDR1 is SGHTA and CDR2 FQGNSA. Trimming removed 0 bases from V and 0 bases from J, with 9 bases in between. The CDR3 length is 16 residues. This CDR3 is CASSLAAGGSGNTIYF. The CDR3 nucleotides read TGTGCCAGCAGCTTAGCCGCGGGGGGCTCTGGAAACACCATATATTTT.

This clonotype occurred many times. The chain employs TRBV7-6 and TRBJ2-1; D may correspond to TRBD1 or TRBD2 (6 bases each). The germline gives CDR1 SGHVS, CDR2 FNYEAQ. With 4 bases removed from V and 5 bases from J, the gap between germline ends came to 18 bases. The CDR3 length is 16 residues. The DNA of the CDR3 is TGTGCCAGCAGCTACCGCCGAGCGCGGGACAACAATGAGCAGTTCTTC. As protein: CASSYRRARDNNEQFF.

This chain uses TRBV20-1 with TRBJ2-5; TRBD1 agrees at 7 bases. This CDR3 region has 14 residues. V lost 4 bases and J lost 2; bases outside the gene matches: 7. Germline V gene data show CDR1 as DFQATT and CDR2 as SNEGSKA (reference sequence). CDR3 amino acids: CSAINPGQQETQYF. As DNA, the CDR3 is TGCAGTGCTATAAATCCGGGACAGCAAGAGACCCAGTACTTC.

This clonotype was counted only a few times. The CDR3 region has the DNA TGTGCCAGCAGCTCCGGACAGGGGCCTTTCGAGCAGTACTTC. Its protein is CASSSGQGPFEQYF. The chain employs TRBV5-4 and TRBJ2-7; 9 positions agree with TRBD1. This CDR3 spans 14 amino acids. Losses at the gene ends were 3 bases for V and 6 bases for J; bases not matched to a gene: 7. Germline V lookup: CDR1 SGHNT, CDR2 YYREEE (reference sequence).

This clonotype was detected a few times. The chain recombines TRBV7-3 with TRBJ2-7; D gene unclear. CDR3 length equals 11 residues. V lost 5 bases, J lost 2 bases, and 4 bases lay in between. Germline V lookup: CDR1 SGHTA, CDR2 FQGTGA. CDR3 nucleotide sequence: TGTGCCAGCAGCACCCCCTACGAGCAGTACTTC. This gives the protein CASSTPYEQYF.

This sequence joins TRBV24-1 and TRBJ2-1; 9 nucleotides line up with TRBD2. Germline V gene lookup returns CDR1 KGHDR and CDR2 SFDVKD. V was clipped by 6 bases and J by 8 bases; unmatched bases: 4. This CDR3 is 13 amino acids long. DNA for the CDR3: TGTGCCACCAGTAGTAGCGGGAGAGATGAGCAGTTCTTC. Translating gives CATSSSGRDEQFF.

The V call is TRBV5-1, the J call TRBJ2-7, with 8 bases aligning to TRBD1. The germline gives CDR1 SGHRS, CDR2 YFSETQ. The CDR3 sequence is 16 residues long. V lost 0 bases to trimming and J lost 1 base; unmatched junction nucleotides: 6. In DNA, the CDR3 is TGCGCCAGCAGCTTGGTGGACAGGGAAGGGTCCTACGAGCAGTACTTC. The encoded protein is CASSLVDREGSYEQYF.

The chain couples TRBV20-1 to TRBJ2-1; possible D gene TRBD2, 6 bases. V lost 5 bases, J lost 7 bases, and 12 bases lay in between. CDR1 and CDR2 (germline): DFQATT, SNEGSKA (reference sequence). The CDR3 has 12 amino acids. The CDR3 spells CSAELGGNEQFF. DNA for the CDR3: TGCAGTGCTGAACTGGGGGGAAATGAGCAGTTCTTC.

This clonotype appeared many times. The gene calls are TRBV12-3 or TRBV12-4 and TRBJ1-5; a weak D match, TRBD1 (5 bases). This CDR3 has 15 residues. V lost 3 bases and J 1 base, leaving 10 bases between the germline ends. CDR3 sequence (DNA): TGTGCCAGCAGTTTCCTCGGGGGGAGCAATCAGCCCCAGCATTTT. Translating it yields CASSFLGGSNQPQHF.

This clonotype was seen more than once but under ten times. The chain links TRBV29-1 to TRBJ2-2; D not certain. V gave up 7 bases and J gave up 0 bases, with 3 bases separating them. CDR1 SQVTM and CDR2 ANQGSEA come from the germline V gene. CDR3 length: 11 residues. CDR3 loop: CSASNTGELFF. Here the CDR3 DNA reads TGCAGCGCCTCGAACACCGGGGAGCTGTTTTTT.

In this sample, this clonotype turned up a few times. This chain joins TRBV29-1 and TRBJ2-1; 8 nucleotides align to TRBD1. CDR1 and CDR2 from the germline V gene are SQVTM and ANQGSEA. This CDR3 region has 14 residues. J lost 6 bases, V lost 6 bases, and 10 bases had no gene match. CDR3 nucleotide sequence: TGCAGCGTCGCCCAGGGGGCTATCTTCAATGAGCAGTTCTTC. It is translated as CSVAQGAIFNEQFF.

This clonotype has a count of ten or more. The chain combines TRBV11-2 with TRBJ2-7; 10 nucleotides align to TRBD2. Germline loops: CDR1 SGHAT, CDR2 FQNNGV. V lost 5 bases and J lost 2; bases outside the gene matches: 15. The CDR3 extends over 18 amino acids. CDR3 region: CASSLTGTSDTRPYEQYF. DNA for the CDR3: TGTGCCAGCAGCCTCACAGGGACTAGCGACACCCGCCCCTACGAGCAGTACTTC.

This clonotype has only a few counts. Written as DNA, the CDR3 is TGTGCCAGCAGCAAAGAGGGACAGGGTGGTGAGCAGTTCTTC. Residues: CASSKEGQGGEQFF. This chain connects TRBV21-1 to TRBJ2-1; TRBD1 is the table's D call, not checked against the DNA. TRBV21-1 is a listed pseudogene. CDR3 length: 14 amino acids.

This clonotype was picked up a small number of times. J is TRBJ2-1 and V is TRBV20-1; D is perhaps TRBD1 (5 bases). Germline loops: CDR1 DFQATT, CDR2 SNEGSKA (reference sequence). The CDR3 has 15 residues. Trimming stripped 0 bases from V and 4 bases from J, with 13 bases between. CDR3 coding DNA: TGCAGTGCTAGAGATCCCCAGGGTGGTTACAATGAGCAGTTCTTC. It translates to CSARDPQGGYNEQFF.

The sample holds a few counts of this clonotype. The V and J genes are TRBV5-1 and TRBJ2-4; weak D call: TRBD1 (6 bases). V was cut by 0 bases and J by 6 bases, with 10 bases left in between. CDR3 size: 14 residues. From germline, CDR1 is SGHRS and CDR2 YFSETQ. Here the CDR3 reads CASSLDRAINIQYF. As DNA, the CDR3 is TGCGCCAGCAGCTTGGACAGGGCAATAAACATTCAGTACTTC.

This clonotype was counted at least ten times. The V call is TRBV4-2, the J call TRBJ2-3; perhaps TRBD2 as D (5 bases). This CDR3 region has 16 residues. The germline gives CDR1 LGHNA, CDR2 YNFKEQ. V lost 4 bases and J 0 bases, leaving 14 bases between the germline ends. CDR3 nucleotides: TGTGCCAGCAGCCCGAAGGGAGACGGTAGCACAGATACGCAGTATTTT. This sequence encodes CASSPKGDGSTDTQYF.

In this sample, this clonotype turned up a few times. The J gene is TRBJ1-1, the V gene TRBV5-1; maybe TRBD1 (5 bases). The CDR3 loop spans 15 amino acids. CDR1 is SGHRS, CDR2 YFSETQ, per germline. V was trimmed by 0 bases and J by 0 bases, leaving 9 bases between them. This chain's CDR3 is CASSLVWGMNTEAFF. As DNA, the CDR3 is TGCGCCAGCAGCTTGGTCTGGGGGATGAACACTGAAGCTTTCTTT. Variable domain in full (rest from reference TRBV5-1 and TRBJ1-1): KAGVTQTPRYLIKTRGQQVTLSCSPISGHRSVSWYQQTPGQGLQFLFEYFSETQRNKGNFPGRFSGRQFSNSRSEMNVSTLELGDSALYLCASSLVWGMNTEAFFGQGTRLTVV.

This clonotype was recorded a few times. The rearrangement joins TRBV5-6 to TRBJ2-2; no firm D call. Between the trimmed V and J ends, which lost 0 bases and 5 bases, there was a span of 8 bases. CDR1 and CDR2 from the germline V gene are SGHDT and YYEEEE. CDR3 length: 14 residues. The CDR3 is CASSLGSATGELFF. CDR3 sequence (DNA): TGTGCCAGCAGCTTGGGATCCGCAACCGGGGAGCTGTTTTTT.

This clonotype occurred many times. The chain employs TRBV5-1 and TRBJ2-1; D unclear. Germline V lookup: CDR1 SGHRS, CDR2 YFSETQ. The V end was cut by 5 bases, the J end by 3 bases, with 12 bases between. This CDR3 comprises 14 residues. The CDR3 reads CASSFNFVYNEQFF. CDR3 nucleotides: TGCGCCAGCAGTTTCAACTTCGTCTACAATGAGCAGTTCTTC. The full variable domain, rest sourced from reference TRBV5-1 and TRBJ2-1, is KAGVTQTPRYLIKTRGQQVTLSCSPISGHRSVSWYQQTPGQGLQFLFEYFSETQRNKGNFPGRFSGRQFSNSRSEMNVSTLELGDSALYLCASSFNFVYNEQFFGPGTRLTVL.

The gene calls are TRBV7-2 and TRBJ2-2; 13 bases match TRBD2. Germline V gene sequence: CDR1 SGHTA, CDR2 FQGNSA. Losses at the gene ends were 0 bases for V and 6 bases for J; bases not matched to a gene: 4. The CDR3 extends over 17 amino acids. The CDR3 DNA is TGTGCCAGCAGCTTAGCAACTAGCGGGAGGGCCCCCGGGGAGCTGTTTTTT. Protein sequence: CASSLATSGRAPGELFF.

CDR3 bases: TGTGCCAGCTCACCCCAAACAGGGAACACCGGGGAGCTGTTTTTT. It encodes CASSPQTGNTGELFF. This chain uses TRBV18 with TRBJ2-2, with D possibly being TRBD1 (5 bases). Germline-derived CDR1 and CDR2 are KGHSH and LQKENI. With 3 bases removed from V and 1 base from J, the gap between germline ends came to 9 bases. The CDR3 sequence is 15 residues long. The full variable domain, rest sourced from reference TRBV18 and TRBJ2-2, is NAGVMQNPRHLVRRRGQEARLRCSPMKGHSHVYWYRQLPEEGLKFMVYLQKENIIDESGMPKERFSAEFPKEGPSILRIQQVVRGDSAAYFCASSPQTGNTGELFFGEGSRLTVL.

This clonotype was seen a handful of times. The rearrangement uses TRBV20-1 and TRBJ2-5, with D unresolved. The V gene lost 6 bases and the J gene lost 1 base, with 12 bases spanning the gap. CDR1 DFQATT and CDR2 SNEGSKA come from the germline V gene (reference sequence). The CDR3 sequence is 13 residues long. The CDR3 DNA sequence: TGCAGTGCCACTGACTCTACCCAAGAGACCCAGTACTTC. It specifies CSATDSTQETQYF.

The chain uses TRBV20-1 and TRBJ1-2, with TRBD1 identical over 12 bases. The CDR3 has 17 residues. Trimming removed 6 bases from V and 5 bases from J; junction bases left unmatched: 16. CDR1 and CDR2 (germline): DFQATT, SNEGSKA (reference sequence). The CDR3 region has the DNA TGCAGTGCCCCAGGGACAGGGGGCACCGGACGGGGGTATGGCTACACCTTC. Translation: CSAPGTGGTGRGYGYTF.

This clonotype was counted a few times. The CDR3 nucleotides are TGTGCCAGCAAAGACAGGGTGGGCGAGCAGTACTTC. Protein product: CASKDRVGEQYF. The chain couples TRBV25-1 to TRBJ2-7; 7 bases line up with TRBD1. V dropped 7 bases and J dropped 6; count of bases not matched to a gene: 6. This CDR3 comprises 12 residues. CDR1 and CDR2 from the germline V gene are MGHDK and SYGVNS.